The sequence of this T cell receptor (beta chain) was determined in a study of T-cell reconstitution after alpha-beta-depleted transplantation in children. Study observations and caveats: There were reportedly several hundred expanded graft clones from which alpha-beta T cells came about two months after transplant.

Unique molecular identifiers were incorporated into the prepared TCRbeta library. Each CDR3 protein is one row after TCRdb ran MiXCR on the PCR reads. The table includes about 510,000 distinct CDR3 sequences, over 9.5% detected once. Only a few counts were recorded for this clonotype. Its antigen remains unknown. Trimming removed 3 bases at V and 2 bases at J, with 11 bases between. CDR1 and CDR2 from the germline V gene are SGDLS and YYNGEE. The CDR3 contains 14 residues. The chain recombines TRBV9 with TRBJ1-2; D remains unclear. This sample comprised PBMCs, mostly from graft donor cells, obtained 180 days after TCRalphabeta/CD19-depleted stem cell transplant. The source is a female patient aged 2-9 years who had a stem cell transplant for aplastic anemia, so the T cells may come from the graft donor. As DNA, the CDR3 is TGTGCCAGCAGCGGTCGCCAGGTCAACTATGGCTACACCTTC. This translates into CASSGRQVNYGYTF.